The present TCR beta chain was sequenced within a study of blood T cell repertoires in COVID-19. Study details: COVID-19 samples collected from the United States, Italy and Spain covered acute and convalescent phases.

J gave up 6 bases and V 4 bases, and 10 bases lay outside the gene matches. This CDR3 has 18 amino acids. Germline V gene lookup returns CDR1 LGHDT and CDR2 YNNKEL (reference sequence). Generated by immunoSEQ multiplex PCR, the TCRdb table keeps only in-frame clones and is missing some. The sample includes 150,000 to 200,000 clones, approximately 85% seen only once; the top ten take 11%. This receptor was obtained from a man aged 60 to 75 with active or convalescent COVID-19. The sequencing input was peripheral blood. The chain joins TRBV3-1 (or the pseudogene TRBV3-2) to TRBJ2-2; 14 bases are a match to TRBD2. The CDR3 nucleotides read TGTGCCAGCAGCCTGACCGGGACTAGCGGGGGTCGCGCCGGGGAGCTGTTTTTT. Residues: CASSLTGTSGGRAGELFF.